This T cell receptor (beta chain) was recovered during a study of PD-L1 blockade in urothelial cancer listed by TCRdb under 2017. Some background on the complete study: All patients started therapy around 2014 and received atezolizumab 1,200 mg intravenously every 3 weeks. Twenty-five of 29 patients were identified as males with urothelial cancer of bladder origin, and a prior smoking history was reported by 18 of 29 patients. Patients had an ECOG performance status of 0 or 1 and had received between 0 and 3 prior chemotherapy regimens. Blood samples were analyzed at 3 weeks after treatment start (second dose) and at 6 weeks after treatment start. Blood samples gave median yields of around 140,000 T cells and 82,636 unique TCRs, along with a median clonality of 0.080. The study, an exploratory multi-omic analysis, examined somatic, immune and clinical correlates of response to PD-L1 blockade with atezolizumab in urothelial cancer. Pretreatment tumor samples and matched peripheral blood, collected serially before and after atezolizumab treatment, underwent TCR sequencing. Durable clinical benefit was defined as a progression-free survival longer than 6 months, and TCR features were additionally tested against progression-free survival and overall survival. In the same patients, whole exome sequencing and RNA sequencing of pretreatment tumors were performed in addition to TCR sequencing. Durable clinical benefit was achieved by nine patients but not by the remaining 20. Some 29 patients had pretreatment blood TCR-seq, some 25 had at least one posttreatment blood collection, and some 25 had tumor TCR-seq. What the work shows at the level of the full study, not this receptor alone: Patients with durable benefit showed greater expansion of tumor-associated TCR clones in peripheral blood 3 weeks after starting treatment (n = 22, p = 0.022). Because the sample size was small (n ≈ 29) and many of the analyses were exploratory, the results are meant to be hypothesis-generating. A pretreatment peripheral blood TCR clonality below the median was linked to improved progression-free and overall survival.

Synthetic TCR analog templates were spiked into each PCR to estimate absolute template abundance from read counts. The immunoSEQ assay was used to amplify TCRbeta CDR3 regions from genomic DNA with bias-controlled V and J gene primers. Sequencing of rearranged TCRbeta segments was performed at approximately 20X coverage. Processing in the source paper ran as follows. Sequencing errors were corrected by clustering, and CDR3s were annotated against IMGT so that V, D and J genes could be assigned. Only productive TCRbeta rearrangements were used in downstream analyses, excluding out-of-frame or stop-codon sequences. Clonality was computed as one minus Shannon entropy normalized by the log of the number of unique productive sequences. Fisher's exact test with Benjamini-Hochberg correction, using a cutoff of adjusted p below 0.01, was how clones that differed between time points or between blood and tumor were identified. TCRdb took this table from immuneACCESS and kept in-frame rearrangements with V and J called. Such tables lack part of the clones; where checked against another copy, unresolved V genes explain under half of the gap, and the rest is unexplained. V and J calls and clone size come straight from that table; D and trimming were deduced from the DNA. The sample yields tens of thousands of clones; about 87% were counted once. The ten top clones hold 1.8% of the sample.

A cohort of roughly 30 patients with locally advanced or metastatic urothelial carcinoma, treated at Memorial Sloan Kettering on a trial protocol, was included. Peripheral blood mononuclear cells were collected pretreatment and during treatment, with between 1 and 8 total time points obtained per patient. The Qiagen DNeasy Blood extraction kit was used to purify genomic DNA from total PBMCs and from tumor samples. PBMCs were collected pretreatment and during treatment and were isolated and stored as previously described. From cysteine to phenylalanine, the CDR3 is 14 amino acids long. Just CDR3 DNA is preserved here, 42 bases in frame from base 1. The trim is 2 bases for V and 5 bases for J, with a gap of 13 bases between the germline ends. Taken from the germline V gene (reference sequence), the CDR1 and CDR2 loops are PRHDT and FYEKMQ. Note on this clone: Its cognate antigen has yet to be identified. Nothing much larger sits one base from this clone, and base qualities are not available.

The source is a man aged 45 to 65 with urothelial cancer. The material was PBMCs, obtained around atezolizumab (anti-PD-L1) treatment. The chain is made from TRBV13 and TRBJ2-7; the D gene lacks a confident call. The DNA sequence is TGTGCCAGCAGCTTAATTTCCGGGTTCCACGAGCAGTACTTC. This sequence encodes CASSLISGFHEQYF.